Listed here are 30 T cell receptor beta chains from one sample, sequenced in a study of blood T cell repertoires in COVID-19. The data were produced by immunoSEQ multiplex PCR, yet TCRdb's version contains in-frame clones alone and is incomplete. The data show 300,000 to 400,000 clones, 88% seen once. Material: peripheral blood. The receptor source for this set is a woman in her twenties or thirties with COVID-19, enrolled during active disease.

This clone was detected a few times. The rearrangement uses TRBV6-5 and TRBJ2-7; D call uncertain. There are 14 residues in the CDR3. Germline V gene data show CDR1 as MNHEY and CDR2 as SVGAGI. V was pared by 6 bases and J by 0 bases, with 12 bases between. CDR3 sequence: CASRKDGGSYEQYF. In DNA, the CDR3 is TGTGCCAGCAGGAAGGATGGCGGCTCCTACGAGCAGTACTTC.

The CDR3 coding sequence is TGTGCCAGCAGCTTAGTAGAGGTTAACTATGGCTACACCTTC. It yields the protein CASSLVEVNYGYTF. The J gene is TRBJ1-2, the V gene TRBV7-2, with unresolved D. This CDR3 contains 14 residues. The germline CDR1 and CDR2 sequences are SGHTA and FQGNSA. Trimming took off 1 base at V and 1 base at J, with 7 bases between the two ends.

V and J are TRBV3-1 (or the pseudogene TRBV3-2) and TRBJ2-2; tentative D call: TRBD2 (6 bases). Trimming cost V 4 bases and J 4 bases, with 16 bases left between them. The CDR3 length is 16 residues. The germline CDR1 and CDR2 sequences are LGHDT and YNNKEL (reference sequence). The DNA of the CDR3 is TGTGCCAGCAGCCGGGCGGGGCTGATGCTCACCGGGGAGCTGTTTTTT. Translated, it gives CASSRAGLMLTGELFF.

The chain recombines TRBV2 with TRBJ1-4; TRBD1 might be the D (6 bases). The V end lost 2 bases, the J end lost 5 bases, and 18 bases lay between the germline ends. The CDR3 is 17 amino acids. Germline CDR1 is SNHLY and CDR2 is FYNNEI. The CDR3 sequence: CASSERDTSSYNEKLFF. CDR3 sequence (DNA): TGTGCCAGCAGTGAAAGGGACACCTCAAGTTACAATGAAAAACTGTTTTTT.

The V call is TRBV19, the J call TRBJ1-4; D perhaps matches TRBD1 (6 bases). This CDR3 comprises 14 residues. V lost 4 bases and J 6 bases, leaving 12 bases between the germline ends. Germline V gene sequence: CDR1 LNHDA, CDR2 SQIVND (reference sequence). DNA of the CDR3: TGTGCCAGTAGTAGCAGGGGAGGGGATGAAAAACTGTTTTTT. Translating gives CASSSRGGDEKLFF. Full variable domain (missing parts from reference TRBV19 and TRBJ1-4): DGGITQSPKYLFRKEGQNVTLSCEQNLNHDAMYWYRQDPGQGLRLIYYSQIVNDFQKGDIAEGYSVSREKKESFPLTVTSAQKNPTAFYLCASSSRGGDEKLFFGSGTQLSVL.

This chain connects TRBV2 to TRBJ1-5; 10 bases fit TRBD1. CDR1 is SNHLY, CDR2 FYNNEI, per germline. The trim removed 4 bases at V and 1 base at J, leaving 4 bases unmatched. CDR3 size: 16 residues. This chain's CDR3 is CASSGGQGYSNQPQHF. The CDR3 DNA follows: TGTGCCAGCAGTGGGGGACAGGGGTACAGCAATCAGCCCCAGCATTTT. The variable domain in full, completed from reference TRBV2 and TRBJ1-5, reads EPEVTQTPSHQVTQMGQEVILRCVPISNHLYFYWYRQILGQKVEFLVSFYNNEISEKSEIFDDQFSVERPDGSNFTLKIRSTKLEDSAMYFCASSGGQGYSNQPQHFGDGTRLSIL.

The chain links TRBV29-1 to TRBJ2-5; 7 bases agree with TRBD1. The length of the CDR3 is 13 residues. From germline, CDR1 is SQVTM and CDR2 ANQGSEA. J lost 2 bases, V lost 2 bases, and 2 bases had no gene match. The CDR3 sequence: CSVERTGQETQYF. The CDR3 DNA reads TGCAGCGTTGAACGGACAGGACAAGAGACCCAGTACTTC.

The CDR3 sequence is CASRGASGELFF. Written as DNA, the CDR3 is TGTGCCAGCAGAGGGGCGTCCGGGGAGCTGTTTTTT. This chain connects TRBV28 to TRBJ2-2; D possibly corresponds to TRBD1 (5 bases). Germline CDR1 is MDHEN and CDR2 is SYDVKM. Trimming took 6 bases from V and 6 from J, leaving 8 bases between them. The CDR3 length is 12 residues. Supplemented by reference TRBV28 and TRBJ2-2, the full variable domain reads DVKVTQSSRYLVKRTGEKVFLECVQDMDHENMFWYRQDPGLGLRLIYFSYDVKMKEKGDIPEGYSVSREKKERFSLILESASTNQTSMYLCASRGASGELFFGEGSRLTVL.

The CDR3 coding sequence is TGTGCCAGCACCGTCACACAGGGGTCGCAGGAGACCCAGTACTTC. Amino acids: CASTVTQGSQETQYF. This chain joins TRBV7-8 and TRBJ2-5; 7 bases fit TRBD1. The V and J ends lost 7 bases and 5 bases, in that order; junction bases with no gene match: 13. The CDR3 contains 15 residues. Germline CDR1 and CDR2: SGHVS and FQNEAQ.

The J gene is TRBJ1-1, the V gene TRBV6-6; D is unresolved. The CDR3 is 12 amino acids. Looked up from germline, CDR1 is MNHNY and CDR2 is SVGAGI (reference sequence). Trimming took 11 bases from V and 4 from J, leaving 14 bases between them. CDR3 nucleotide sequence: TGTGCCGGGCCCGGTAAATGCACTGAAGCTTTCTTT. Its translation is CAGPGKCTEAFF.

The chain is built from TRBV6-5 and TRBJ1-3; D remains unclear. The CDR3 length is 15 residues. V shed 0 bases and J shed 4 bases, with 10 bases lying between them. Germline CDR1 reads MNHEY; CDR2 reads SVGAGI. This CDR3 is CASSYSIREGNTIYF. DNA for the CDR3: TGTGCCAGCAGTTACTCGATACGGGAAGGAAACACCATATATTTT.

V is TRBV4-1 and J is TRBJ2-3, with D perhaps TRBD2 (6 bases). There are 14 residues in the CDR3. Trimming took off 4 bases at V and 6 bases at J, with 14 bases between the two ends. In germline, CDR1 is MGHRA, CDR2 YSYEKL. This chain's CDR3 is CASSLGLLGDTQYF. The CDR3 bases are TGCGCCAGCAGCCTGGGACTTTTGGGGGATACGCAGTATTTT.

The chain carries TRBV12-3 or TRBV12-4 and TRBJ2-5, with a tentative D call TRBD2 (6 bases). Trimming stripped 5 bases from V and 0 bases from J, with 7 bases between. This CDR3 is built from 13 residues. CDR3: CASSRGYQETQYF. In DNA form, the CDR3 reads TGTGCCAGCAGTCGGGGGTACCAAGAGACCCAGTACTTC.

The rearrangement uses TRBV2 and TRBJ1-2; 8 nucleotides line up with TRBD1. Germline V CDR1 and CDR2: SNHLY, FYNNEI. V lost 6 bases and J lost 6; bases outside the gene matches: 3. This CDR3 contains 12 residues. The CDR3 region is CASRGQGDGYTF. CDR3 sequence (DNA): TGTGCCAGCAGAGGACAGGGCGATGGCTACACCTTC. The full variable domain, rest sourced from reference TRBV2 and TRBJ1-2, is EPEVTQTPSHQVTQMGQEVILRCVPISNHLYFYWYRQILGQKVEFLVSFYNNEISEKSEIFDDQFSVERPDGSNFTLKIRSTKLEDSAMYFCASRGQGDGYTFGSGTRLTVV.

The rearrangement uses TRBV14 and TRBJ2-7, with 7 bases lining up with TRBD2. Germline V gene data show CDR1 as SGHDN and CDR2 as FVKESK. V gave up 5 bases and J gave up 3 bases; unmatched junction bases: 7. The CDR3 has 14 amino acids. CDR3 residues: CASSARIAGYEQYF. The CDR3, as DNA: TGTGCCAGCAGCGCAAGAATAGCGGGCTACGAGCAGTACTTC.

V is TRBV6-5 and J is TRBJ2-2; no clear D gene. The CDR3 runs 13 residues. Trimming took off 6 bases at V and 8 bases at J, with 13 bases between the two ends. Per germline, CDR1 MNHEY and CDR2 SVGAGI. The CDR3: CASSLGPGGELFF. The CDR3 region has the DNA TGTGCCAGCAGCCTCGGTCCCGGGGGGGAGCTGTTTTTT.

V gene TRBV12-5 combines with J gene TRBJ2-1, with a possible D match to TRBD1 (5 bases). This CDR3 comprises 13 residues. Germline loops: CDR1 LGHNT, CDR2 FRNRAP. The V end lost 1 base, the J end lost 5 bases, and 6 bases lay between the germline ends. The CDR3 sequence: CASGLGQHNEQFF. CDR3 nucleotides: TGTGCTAGTGGTTTGGGACAGCACAATGAGCAGTTCTTC.

V usage is TRBV7-8 and J usage is TRBJ1-4; D perhaps matches TRBD1 (6 bases). V was clipped by 3 bases and J by 5 bases, with 16 bases between them. The CDR3 has 16 amino acids. Germline lookup yields CDR1 SGHVS and CDR2 FQNEAQ. CDR3 protein: CASSFPGKGGNEKLFF. In DNA, the CDR3 is TGTGCCAGCAGCTTCCCGGGGAAAGGGGGAAATGAAAAACTGTTTTTT.

The V and J genes are TRBV18 and TRBJ1-4; D is possibly TRBD1 (6 bases). The V gene lost 3 bases and the J gene lost 6 bases, with 14 bases spanning the gap. Germline V CDR1 and CDR2: KGHSH, LQKENI. This CDR3 is built from 15 residues. DNA of the CDR3: TGTGCCAGCTCACCCCGGGGGGGCCGTGATGAAAAACTGTTTTTT. Translated, it gives CASSPRGGRDEKLFF.

The rearrangement uses TRBV12-3 or TRBV12-4 and TRBJ1-1; unclear D gene. The CDR3 is made up of 13 amino acids. V was clipped by 5 bases and J by 6 bases, with 13 bases between them. CDR3 bases: TGTGCCAGCAGTCCCCAGGAATTCGCTGAAGCTTTCTTT. This codes for CASSPQEFAEAFF.

The J gene is TRBJ2-7, the V gene TRBV9; weak D call: TRBD2 (7 bases). The V end was cut by 3 bases, the J end by 3 bases, with 22 bases between. The CDR3 has 17 amino acids. The V gene's germline CDR1 is SGDLS and CDR2 YYNGEE. CDR3 coding DNA: TGTGCCAGCAGCGCCGGGATGGGGGGGCTAGCGGACTACGAGCAGTACTTC. Translating gives CASSAGMGGLADYEQYF. Using reference TRBV9 and TRBJ2-7 for the parts outside the CDR3, the full variable domain is DSGVTQTPKHLITATGQRVTLRCSPRSGDLSVYWYQQSLDQGLQFLIQYYNGEERAKGNILERFSAQQFPDLHSELNLSSLELGDSALYFCASSAGMGGLADYEQYFGPGTRLTVT.

This clone showed up just a few times. The rearrangement uses TRBV19 and TRBJ1-4, with a possible D match to TRBD1 (5 bases). Germline values: CDR1 LNHDA, CDR2 SQIVND (reference sequence). V was cut by 9 bases and J by 5 bases, with 28 bases left in between. This CDR3 spans 18 amino acids. CDR3 loop: CARNMPATQQEGNEKLFF. The CDR3 nucleotides are TGTGCCAGAAATATGCCGGCCACCCAGCAGGAGGGGAATGAAAAACTGTTTTTT. Full variable domain (missing parts from reference TRBV19 and TRBJ1-4): DGGITQSPKYLFRKEGQNVTLSCEQNLNHDAMYWYRQDPGQGLRLIYYSQIVNDFQKGDIAEGYSVSREKKESFPLTVTSAQKNPTAFYLCARNMPATQQEGNEKLFFGSGTQLSVL.

The chain links TRBV6-5 to TRBJ1-5; D is undetermined. CDR1 is MNHEY and CDR2 is SVGAGI in the germline V gene. CDR3 length: 15 amino acids. The V and J ends lost 6 bases and 0 bases respectively, with 12 bases between them. The DNA of the CDR3 is TGTGCCAGCAGGTCCGGGAGACATAGCAATCAGCCCCAGCATTTT. Amino acid sequence: CASRSGRHSNQPQHF.

This chain connects TRBV7-8 to TRBJ1-6, with D tentatively TRBD1 (5 bases). The CDR3 extends over 14 amino acids. V was cut by 4 bases and J by 8 bases, with 12 bases left in between. Germline-derived CDR1 and CDR2 are SGHVS and FQNEAQ. The CDR3: CASSSGGSYSPLHF. Written as DNA, the CDR3 is TGTGCCAGCAGCTCCGGGGGGTCGTATTCACCCCTCCACTTT.

This clone was found once. V gene TRBV6-8 combines with J gene TRBJ2-2; 7 bases are a match to TRBD1. Germline loops: CDR1 MNHGY, CDR2 SAAAGT. This CDR3 has 15 residues. V lost 6 bases to trimming and J lost 4 bases; unmatched junction nucleotides: 8. CDR3 amino acids: CASSQGQDPTGELFF. CDR3 sequence (DNA): TGTGCCAGCAGCCAAGGACAGGATCCCACCGGGGAGCTGTTTTTT.

J is TRBJ2-5 and V is TRBV6-5, with 8 bases fitting TRBD2. Germline V CDR1 and CDR2: MNHEY, SVGAGI. The CDR3 covers 15 residues. The V gene end was trimmed by 8 bases and the J gene end by 2 bases; junction bases not matched to a gene: 10. The CDR3 loop is CASGRAGASQETQYF. The CDR3 DNA reads as TGTGCCAGCGGGAGAGCGGGGGCGTCACAAGAGACCCAGTACTTC.

The chain has TRBV12-3 or TRBV12-4 and TRBJ2-2, with TRBD2 matching over 13 bases. The J segment lost 10 bases and the V segment lost 10 bases, leaving 6 bases of the junction unmatched. This CDR3 has 13 residues. The CDR3 DNA is TGTGCCACCGGACTAGCGGGAGTTCAGGAGCTGTTTTTT. Translated: CATGLAGVQELFF.

The chain combines TRBV19 with TRBJ1-2; D remains ambiguous. This CDR3 has 15 residues. Trimming took off 4 bases at V and 8 bases at J, with 20 bases between the two ends. Germline loops: CDR1 LNHDA, CDR2 SQIVND (reference sequence). DNA of the CDR3: TGTGCCAGTAGTACTTCCCAGACGGCCGCCGGGGGCTACACCTTC. This translates into CASSTSQTAAGGYTF.

CDR3 nucleotides: TGTGCCAGCACCCGGGGTCACACCTTC. The encoded protein is CASTRGHTF. The chain uses TRBV12-3 or TRBV12-4 and TRBJ1-2, with unresolved D. This CDR3 region has 9 residues. The V and J ends lost 7 bases and 12 bases respectively, with 9 bases between them.

The chain carries TRBV3-1 (or the pseudogene TRBV3-2) and TRBJ2-3, with 9 positions matching TRBD2. Germline trimming cut 7 bases from V and 0 bases from J; bases unmatched to any gene: 2. Germline lookup yields CDR1 LGHDT and CDR2 YNNKEL (reference sequence). This CDR3 is 14 amino acids long. DNA for the CDR3: TGTGCCAGCAAAAGCGGGGGGAGCACAGATACGCAGTATTTT. It translates to CASKSGGSTDTQYF.